Below are 10 T cell receptor beta chains sequenced from a single sample in a study of blood T cells in healthy people across ages. Together with a sample-barcoded 5' primer, a J-beta primer mix was included in a second PCR lasting roughly 6 to 12 cycles. From the 5' RACE reads, TCRdb called clonotypes with MiXCR, one entry per CDR3 protein. This sample carries hundreds of thousands of distinct CDR3 sequences, around a quarter of them seen once, and the ten largest clones take 9.4%. Another study also made use of these data, one on T cells of mothers and their children.

The sequenced sample consisted of blood. Receptors originate from a boy aged 5-17 years in good health.

This clonotype was detected only a few times. A read error may produce the germline difference seen at one junction end. CDR3 amino acids: CASSLGGTVFF. Here the CDR3 DNA reads TGTGCCAGCAGCCTAGGAGGGACAGTCTTCTTC. This sequence joins TRBV7-9 and TRBJ2-5, with D possibly matching TRBD1 (7 bases). Germline loops: CDR1 SEHNR, CDR2 FQNEAQ (reference sequence). The CDR3 has 11 amino acids.

V and J are TRBV6-5 and TRBJ2-7; perhaps D is TRBD1 or TRBD2 (5 bases each). Trimming left V 8 bases short and J 4 bases short, with 21 bases between. Germline V gene data show CDR1 as MNHEY and CDR2 as SVGAGI. This CDR3 is built from 15 residues. DNA for the CDR3: TGTGCCAGCCTACCTAACCGGGACGGGCCGTACGAGCAGTACTTC. It yields the protein CASLPNRDGPYEQYF.

The table lists this clonotype with a few counts. J is TRBJ1-1 and V is TRBV7-9; no reliable D call. The germline CDR1 and CDR2 sequences are SEHNR and FQNEAQ (reference sequence). Trimming left V 7 bases short and J 1 base short, with 10 bases between. CDR3 length equals 13 residues. CDR3 in DNA: TGTGCCAGCATCAAGTCCCGGAACACTGAAGCTTTCTTT. The encoded protein is CASIKSRNTEAFF. Using reference TRBV7-9 and TRBJ1-1 for the parts outside the CDR3, the full variable domain is DTGVSQNPRHKITKRGQNVTFRCDPISEHNRLYWYRQTLGQGPEFLTYFQNEAQLEKSRLLSDRFSAERPKGSFSTLEIQRTEQGDSAMYLCASIKSRNTEAFFGQGTRLTVV.

This clonotype was observed a handful of times. This CDR3 is CASSFAQGGYEQYF. The CDR3 nucleotides are TGTGCCAGCAGCTTCGCGCAGGGGGGATACGAGCAGTACTTC. The genes are TRBV7-2 and TRBJ2-7; TRBD1 might be the D (7 bases). The CDR3 has 14 residues. In germline, CDR1 is SGHTA, CDR2 FQGNSA. Trimming pared 3 bases from V and 4 bases from J, leaving 13 bases between.

This chain connects TRBV11-2 to TRBJ2-7; a weak D match, TRBD2 (5 bases). The CDR3 spans 15 residues. Germline CDR1 SGHAT, CDR2 FQNNGV. V was clipped by 1 base and J by 2 bases, with 12 bases between them. The DNA of the CDR3 is TGTGCCAGCAGCTTAGGCCAAGCGGAAACCTACGAGCAGTACTTC. Translating gives CASSLGQAETYEQYF.

This clonotype came up a few times. A read error may account for a junction end that differs from germline. The chain couples TRBV14 to TRBJ2-7; D remains ambiguous. Germline CDR1 reads SGHDN; CDR2 reads FVKESK. The CDR3 has 15 amino acids. The CDR3 DNA reads as TGTGCCAGCAGCGAAATTGAGAAACGACCCTACGTGCAGTACTTC. Protein: CASSEIEKRPYVQYF.

This clonotype was observed at least ten times. V usage is TRBV3-1 and J usage is TRBJ2-7; no clear D. V was cut by 3 bases and J by 2 bases, with 8 bases left in between. There are 13 residues in the CDR3. Germline V gene lookup returns CDR1 LGHDT and CDR2 YNNKEL (reference sequence). CDR3 in DNA: TGTGCCAGCAGCCAGGGAACCCCCTACGAGCAGTACTTC. It codes for CASSQGTPYEQYF.

In its sample, this clonotype was seen a few times. The chain joins TRBV14 to TRBJ2-7; maybe TRBD1 (5 bases). V lost 1 base to trimming and J lost 3 bases, with 16 bases between them. The CDR3 totals 16 residues. Germline V gene lookup returns CDR1 SGHDN and CDR2 FVKESK. The CDR3 DNA reads as TGTGCCAGCAGCCAAGGCGATCTCAGGGCACGCTACGAGCAGTACTTC. Amino acids: CASSQGDLRARYEQYF.

V usage is TRBV7-9 and J usage is TRBJ2-5; D is uncertain. V lost 1 base, J lost 6 bases, and 9 bases lay in between. Germline V gives CDR1 SEHNR, CDR2 FQNEAQ (reference sequence). The CDR3 runs 13 residues. The CDR3 region has the DNA TGTGCCAGCAGCTTAGATCACAGACAGACCCAGTACTTC. Translated, it gives CASSLDHRQTQYF.

This clonotype was seen only a few times. The V and J genes are TRBV29-1 and TRBJ1-1, with D hard to call. Germline V gene sequence: CDR1 SQVTM, CDR2 ANQGSEA. V lost 4 bases, J lost 1 base, and 7 bases lay in between. This CDR3 has 12 residues. The CDR3 DNA follows: TGCAGCGTTGTTGGCGAGAACACTGAAGCTTTCTTT. Translation: CSVVGENTEAFF. Full variable domain (outside the CDR3, taken from reference TRBV29-1 and TRBJ1-1): SAVISQKPSRDICQRGTSLTIQCQVDSQVTMMFWYRQQPGQSLTLIATANQGSEATYESGFVIDKFPISRPNLTFSTLTVSNMSPEDSSIYLCSVVGENTEAFFGQGTRLTVV.